This T cell receptor beta chain was recovered during a study of blood T cell repertoires in COVID-19. The CDR3 consists of 15 residues. Germline V lookup: CDR1 SEHNR, CDR2 FQNEAQ (reference sequence). V lost 4 bases, J lost 5 bases, and 8 bases stayed unmatched. Measured with immunoSEQ multiplex PCR; TCRdb has only the in-frame clones, and not every one. The table records around 310,000 clones, approximately 89% of them present only once. Symptom resolution, clearance, or two negative PCRs marked donors in Cohort 3 as recovered. The chain recombines TRBV7-9 with TRBJ1-1; 9 bases line up with TRBD1. Specimen: PBMCs or T cells enriched from blood (not recorded which). The receptor was isolated from a woman in her thirties who had recovered from COVID-19. The CDR3 reads CASSSTGGAGTEAFF. The CDR3 nucleotides are TGTGCCAGCAGCTCTACAGGGGGCGCGGGTACTGAAGCTTTCTTT.